The 13 T cell receptor beta chains below all came from one sample that was sequenced in a study of vaccination and CD4 T cells after COVID-19. Time point of the sample: late sampling 161 to 241 days after vaccination in a few convalescent patients. TCRdb re-called the PCR reads through MiXCR, storing one row per CDR3 protein. The sample contains 25,000 to 30,000 distinct CDR3 sequences, 50% of which appear only once. The sequencing here drew on CD4+ T cells from blood, taken about 7 months after SARS-CoV-2 vaccination. The origin of the receptors is a human donor who had recovered from COVID-19.

This clonotype was observed once. The chain carries TRBV20-1 and TRBJ2-7, with 7 bases fitting TRBD1. The CDR3 spans 12 residues. Germline lookup yields CDR1 DFQATT and CDR2 SNEGSKA (reference sequence). V lost 6 bases, J lost 4 bases, and 6 bases stayed unmatched. CDR3 in DNA: TGCAGTGCAACCCAGACAGGGTACGAGCAGTACTTC. As protein: CSATQTGYEQYF.

The chain links TRBV20-1 to TRBJ1-4; D unclear. V was trimmed by 7 bases and J by 4 bases, leaving 4 bases between them. Germline V gene sequence: CDR1 DFQATT, CDR2 SNEGSKA (reference sequence). The length of the CDR3 is 10 residues. The CDR3 DNA is TGCAGTGTGGGTAATGAAAAACTGTTTTTT. Amino acid sequence: CSVGNEKLFF.

The rearrangement joins TRBV27 to TRBJ2-7; the D is unclear. The CDR3 runs 14 residues. Trimming removed 5 bases at V and 3 bases at J, with 14 bases between. Germline-derived CDR1 and CDR2 are MNHEY and SMNVEV (reference sequence). The CDR3 reads CASSPGSQYYEQYF. The CDR3 DNA reads TGTGCCAGCAGTCCCGGGTCCCAGTACTACGAGCAGTACTTC.

The rearrangement joins TRBV24-1 to TRBJ2-7; TRBD2 matches 8 bases. Per germline, CDR1 KGHDR and CDR2 SFDVKD. Germline trimming cut 12 bases from V and 5 bases from J; bases unmatched to any gene: 17. The CDR3 is 15 residues long. DNA for the CDR3: TGTGCCCCCAAACCTGAGCGGGAGTCTGTGGACGAGCAGTACTTC. Its protein product is CAPKPERESVDEQYF.

The V gene is TRBV6-5, the J gene TRBJ2-5, with 8 positions matching TRBD2. The CDR3 totals 14 residues. With V trimmed by 3 bases and J by 1 base, 1 base remained unmatched. CDR1 and CDR2 (germline): MNHEY, SVGAGI. The DNA for the CDR3 is TGTGCCAGCAGTTATCGGGAGGGCCAAGAGACCCAGTACTTC. This gives the protein CASSYREGQETQYF.

This clonotype was seen only a few times. The gene calls are TRBV7-2 and TRBJ2-7; TRBD2 aligns across 10 bases. Germline values: CDR1 SGHTA, CDR2 FQGNSA. The length of the CDR3 is 16 residues. V was pared by 1 base and J by 5 bases, with 8 bases of the junction left unmatched. The CDR3 DNA sequence: TGTGCCAGCAGCTTAGGGGCTAGCGGGAGTTCCCACGAGCAGTACTTC. Translating gives CASSLGASGSSHEQYF.

The chain recombines TRBV29-1 with TRBJ2-3; 9 nucleotides line up with TRBD1. The CDR3 runs 14 residues. The trim removed 6 bases at V and 6 bases at J, leaving 10 bases unmatched. Germline CDR1 reads SQVTM; CDR2 reads ANQGSEA. The CDR3 is CSVDTGGITDTQYF. CDR3 DNA: TGCAGCGTCGATACAGGGGGCATTACTGATACGCAGTATTTT.

The gene calls are TRBV20-1 and TRBJ2-7; D unresolved. With 6 bases removed from V and 3 bases from J, the gap between germline ends came to 15 bases. Germline V gives CDR1 DFQATT, CDR2 SNEGSKA (reference sequence). The CDR3 is made up of 13 amino acids. The CDR3 region is CSADETVNYEQYF. CDR3 nucleotide sequence: TGCAGTGCAGACGAAACGGTAAACTACGAGCAGTACTTC.

The rearrangement links TRBV28 to TRBJ1-5; 8 bases map to TRBD1. Germline lookup yields CDR1 MDHEN and CDR2 SYDVKM. J lost 4 bases, V lost 4 bases, and 9 bases had no gene match. The CDR3 consists of 16 residues. DNA for the CDR3: TGTGCCAGCAGTTGGGGGGACAGGAGCCCTAATCAGCCCCAGCATTTT. Its translation is CASSWGDRSPNQPQHF.

This clonotype was counted between two and nine times. The gene calls are TRBV27 and TRBJ1-1; possibly TRBD1 for D (6 bases). V was shortened by 3 bases and J by 7 bases, with 12 bases between the two germline ends. The CDR3 has 13 residues. Germline values: CDR1 MNHEY, CDR2 SMNVEV (reference sequence). The CDR3, as DNA: TGTGCCAGCAGTTTGACAGGACCCATTGAAGCTTTCTTT. It codes for CASSLTGPIEAFF.

The chain joins TRBV6-4 to TRBJ2-1; 10 bases map to TRBD2. CDR3 size: 15 residues. Germline CDR1 MRHNA, CDR2 SNTAGT. Trimming cost V 4 bases and J 8 bases; bases outside gene matches: 8. CDR3 nucleotide sequence: TGTGCCAGCAGTGGGACTAGCGGAGCTGGGGATGAGCAGTTCTTC. Protein sequence: CASSGTSGAGDEQFF.

The chain couples TRBV7-2 to TRBJ2-4; D might be TRBD1 (5 bases). Trimming took 5 bases from V and 7 from J, leaving 12 bases between them. The CDR3 loop spans 13 amino acids. Germline CDR1 and CDR2: SGHTA and FQGNSA. The CDR3 sequence: CASSPGLMNIQYF. For the CDR3, the DNA is TGTGCCAGCAGCCCAGGGTTAATGAACATTCAGTACTTC. The full variable domain, its missing parts supplied by reference TRBV7-2 and TRBJ2-4, is GAGVSQSPSNKVTEKGKDVELRCDPISGHTALYWYRQSLGQGLEFLIYFQGNSAPDKSGLPSDRFSAERTGGSVSTLTIQRTQQEDSAVYLCASSPGLMNIQYFGAGTRLSVL.

This clonotype was counted a few times. The chain's CDR3 is CASMGDRAQETQYF. The CDR3 DNA follows: TGTGCCAGCATGGGGGACAGGGCCCAAGAGACCCAGTACTTC. The chain joins TRBV6-2 or TRBV6-3 to TRBJ2-5; TRBD1 matches at 9 bases. V lost 7 bases and J lost 1; bases outside the gene matches: 4. The CDR3 loop spans 14 amino acids. Germline CDR1 MNHEY, CDR2 SVGEGT.